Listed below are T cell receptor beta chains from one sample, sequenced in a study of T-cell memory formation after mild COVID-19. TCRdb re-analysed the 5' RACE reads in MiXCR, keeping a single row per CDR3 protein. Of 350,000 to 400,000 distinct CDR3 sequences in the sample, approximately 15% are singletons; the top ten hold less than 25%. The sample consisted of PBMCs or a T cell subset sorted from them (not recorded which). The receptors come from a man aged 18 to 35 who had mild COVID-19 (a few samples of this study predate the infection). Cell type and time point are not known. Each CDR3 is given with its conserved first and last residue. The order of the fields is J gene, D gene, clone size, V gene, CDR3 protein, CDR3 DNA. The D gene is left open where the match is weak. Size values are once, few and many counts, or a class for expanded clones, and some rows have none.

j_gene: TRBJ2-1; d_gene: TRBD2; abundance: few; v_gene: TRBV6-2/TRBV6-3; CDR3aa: CASRRTSGGARVHNEQFF; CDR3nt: TGTGCCAGCAGGCGGACTAGCGGGGGGGCCAGGGTCCACAATGAGCAGTTCTTC
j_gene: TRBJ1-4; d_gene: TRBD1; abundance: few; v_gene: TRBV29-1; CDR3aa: CSATGAGEKLFF; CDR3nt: TGCAGCGCGACAGGGGCAGGGGAAAAACTGTTTTTT
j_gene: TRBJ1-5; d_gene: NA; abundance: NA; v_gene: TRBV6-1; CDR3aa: CASSEGPQEGQPQHF; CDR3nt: TGTGCCAGCAGTGAAGGTCCCCAGGAGGGTCAGCCCCAGCATTTT
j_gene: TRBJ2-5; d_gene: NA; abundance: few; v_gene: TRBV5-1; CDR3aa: CASSLVPAFQETQYF; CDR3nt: TGCGCCAGCAGCTTGGTCCCAGCGTTTCAAGAGACCCAGTACTTC
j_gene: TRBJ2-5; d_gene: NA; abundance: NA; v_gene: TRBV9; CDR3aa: CASIGGLLKETQYF; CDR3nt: TGTGCCAGCATAGGGGGACTCCTGAAAGAGACCCAGTACTTC
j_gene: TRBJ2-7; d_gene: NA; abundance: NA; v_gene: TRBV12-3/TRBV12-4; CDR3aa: CASRLRGSYEQYF; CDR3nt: TGTGCCAGCAGATTGAGGGGCTCCTACGAGCAGTACTTC
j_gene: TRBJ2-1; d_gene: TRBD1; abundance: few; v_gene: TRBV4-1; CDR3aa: CASSQDDRVPYNEQFF; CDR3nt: TGCGCCAGCAGCCAAGACGACAGGGTACCCTACAATGAGCAGTTCTTC
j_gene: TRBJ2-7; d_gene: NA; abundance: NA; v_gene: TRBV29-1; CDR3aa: CSVEEGGYEQYF; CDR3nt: TGCAGCGTTGAGGAGGGAGGCTACGAGCAGTACTTC
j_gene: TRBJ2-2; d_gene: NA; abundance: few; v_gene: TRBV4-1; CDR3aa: CASSKPGVTGELFF; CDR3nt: TGCGCCAGCAGCAAGCCAGGGGTCACCGGGGAGCTGTTTTTT
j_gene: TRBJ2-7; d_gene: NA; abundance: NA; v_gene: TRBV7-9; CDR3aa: CASSFRASPYEQYF; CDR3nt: TGTGCCAGCAGCTTCCGGGCCTCCCCCTACGAGCAGTACTTC
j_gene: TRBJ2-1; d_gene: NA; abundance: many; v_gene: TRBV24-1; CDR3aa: CATSDPGVSNNEQFF; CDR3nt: TGTGCCACCAGTGATCCAGGGGTGTCGAACAATGAGCAGTTCTTC
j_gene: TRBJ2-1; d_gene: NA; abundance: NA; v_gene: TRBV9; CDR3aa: CASRVGPGTDEQFF; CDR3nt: TGTGCCAGCCGCGTAGGCCCGGGGACGGATGAGCAGTTCTTC
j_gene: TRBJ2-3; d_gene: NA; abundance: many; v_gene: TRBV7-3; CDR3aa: CASSWGGSTDTQYF; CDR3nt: TGTGCCAGCAGCTGGGGCGGGAGCACAGATACGCAGTATTTT
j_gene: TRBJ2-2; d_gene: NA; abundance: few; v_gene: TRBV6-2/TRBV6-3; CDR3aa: CASSISDPGTGELFF; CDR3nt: TGTGCCAGCAGCATATCAGATCCCGGAACCGGGGAGCTGTTTTTT
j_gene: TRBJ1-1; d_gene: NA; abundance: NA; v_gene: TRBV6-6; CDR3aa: CASSLPSGWTEAFF; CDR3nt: TGTGCCAGCAGTTTACCCTCGGGGTGGACTGAAGCTTTCTTT
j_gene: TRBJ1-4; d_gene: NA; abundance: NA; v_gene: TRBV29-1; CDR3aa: CSFRGGGEKLFF; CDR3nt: TGCAGCTTCAGGGGAGGGGGAGAAAAACTGTTTTTT
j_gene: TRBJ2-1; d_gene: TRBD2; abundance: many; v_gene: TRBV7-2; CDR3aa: CASTLGGRGDNEQFF; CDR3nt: TGTGCCAGCACCCTGGGGGGGCGGGGGGACAATGAGCAGTTCTTC
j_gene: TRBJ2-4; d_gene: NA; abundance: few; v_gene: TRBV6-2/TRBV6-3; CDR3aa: CASETGAAKNIQYF; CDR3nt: TGTGCCAGCGAGACGGGGGCAGCCAAAAACATTCAGTACTTC
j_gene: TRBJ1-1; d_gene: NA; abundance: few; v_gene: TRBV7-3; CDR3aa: CASSPRGYIPGRENTEAFF; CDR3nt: TGTGCCAGCAGCCCTAGGGGCTACATCCCTGGGAGGGAGAACACTGAAGCTTTCTTT
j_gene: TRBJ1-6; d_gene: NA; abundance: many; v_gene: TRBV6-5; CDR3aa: CASSYRARRWGSLHF; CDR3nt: TGTGCCAGCAGTTACAGAGCGAGGCGGTGGGGGTCCCTCCACTTT
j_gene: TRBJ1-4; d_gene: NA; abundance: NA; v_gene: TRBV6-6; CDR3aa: CASSYSKASEKLFF; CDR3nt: TGTGCCAGCAGTTACTCGAAGGCGAGTGAAAAACTGTTTTTT
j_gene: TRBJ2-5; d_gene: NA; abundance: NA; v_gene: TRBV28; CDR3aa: CASRSTGSEETQYF; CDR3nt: TGTGCCAGCAGATCCACCGGGAGTGAAGAGACCCAGTACTTC
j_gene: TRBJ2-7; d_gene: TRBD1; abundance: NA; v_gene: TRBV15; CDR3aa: CATSRDRGVEQYF; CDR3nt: TGTGCCACCAGCAGGGACAGGGGCGTCGAGCAGTACTTC
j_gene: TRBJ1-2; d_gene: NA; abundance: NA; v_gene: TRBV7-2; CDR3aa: CASSYASGVGGYTF; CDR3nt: TGTGCCAGCAGCTACGCCTCGGGGGTTGGCGGCTACACCTTC
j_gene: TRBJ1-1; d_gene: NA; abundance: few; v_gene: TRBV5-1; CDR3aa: CASLPSGSLRTEAFF; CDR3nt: TGCGCCAGCCTGCCTTCGGGATCCTTAAGAACTGAAGCTTTCTTT
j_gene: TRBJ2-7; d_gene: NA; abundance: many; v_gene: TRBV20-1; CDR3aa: CSAKGRVDEQYF; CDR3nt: TGCAGTGCTAAGGGCAGGGTAGACGAGCAGTACTTC
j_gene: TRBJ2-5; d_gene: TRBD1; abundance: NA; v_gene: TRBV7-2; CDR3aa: CASSSLTGPQETQYF; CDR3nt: TGTGCCAGCAGCTCCCTGACAGGGCCCCAAGAGACCCAGTACTTC
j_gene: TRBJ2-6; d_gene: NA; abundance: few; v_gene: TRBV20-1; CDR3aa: CSASRTGANVLTF; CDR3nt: TGCAGTGCTTCTAGGACAGGGGCCAACGTCCTGACTTTC
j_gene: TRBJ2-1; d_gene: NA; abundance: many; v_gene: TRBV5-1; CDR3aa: CASSDRTDNEQFF; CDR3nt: TGCGCCAGCAGCGACAGGACGGACAATGAGCAGTTCTTC
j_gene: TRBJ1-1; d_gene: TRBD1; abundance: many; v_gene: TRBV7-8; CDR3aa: CASSYQGQGGTEAFF; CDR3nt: TGTGCCAGCAGCTACCAGGGACAGGGTGGCACTGAAGCTTTCTTT
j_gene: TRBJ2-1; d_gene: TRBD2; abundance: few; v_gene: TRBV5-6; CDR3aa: CASSSGGLRLGQFF; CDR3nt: TGTGCCAGCAGCTCGGGGGGGTTGCGGCTTGGGCAGTTCTTC
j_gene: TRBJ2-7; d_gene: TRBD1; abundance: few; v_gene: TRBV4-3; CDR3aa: CASSQKSPGQGANEQYF; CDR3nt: TGCGCCAGCAGCCAAAAAAGTCCCGGACAGGGGGCCAACGAGCAGTACTTC
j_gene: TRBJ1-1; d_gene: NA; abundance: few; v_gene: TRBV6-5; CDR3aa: CASSYSYGTEAFF; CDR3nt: TGTGCCAGCAGTTACAGTTATGGGACTGAAGCTTTCTTT
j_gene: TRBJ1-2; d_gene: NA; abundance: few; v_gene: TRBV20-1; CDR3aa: CSARVQRGYTF; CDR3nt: TGCAGTGCTAGAGTACAGCGGGGCTACACCTTC
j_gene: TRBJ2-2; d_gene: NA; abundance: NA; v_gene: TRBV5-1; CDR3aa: CASSFARESTGELFF; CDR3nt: TGCGCCAGCAGCTTCGCCAGGGAATCCACCGGGGAGCTGTTTTTT
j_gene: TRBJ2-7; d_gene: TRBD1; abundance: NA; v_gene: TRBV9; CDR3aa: CASSERTGGAEQYF; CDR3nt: TGTGCCAGCAGCGAGAGGACAGGGGGCGCGGAGCAGTACTTC
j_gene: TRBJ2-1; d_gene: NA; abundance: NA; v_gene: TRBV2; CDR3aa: CASSEKHEQFF; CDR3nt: TGTGCCAGCAGTGAAAAACATGAGCAGTTCTTC
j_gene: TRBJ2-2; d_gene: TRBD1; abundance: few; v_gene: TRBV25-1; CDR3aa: CASSGDRHTGELFF; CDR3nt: TGTGCCAGCAGTGGGGACAGGCACACCGGGGAGCTGTTTTTT
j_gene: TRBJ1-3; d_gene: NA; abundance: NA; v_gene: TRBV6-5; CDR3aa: CASFLGRGNTIYF; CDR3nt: TGTGCCAGTTTCCTGGGGAGAGGAAACACCATATATTTT
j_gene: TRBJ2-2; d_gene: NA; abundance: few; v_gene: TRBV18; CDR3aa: CASSPKDGLNTGELFF; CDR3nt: TGTGCCAGCTCACCGAAGGACGGTCTGAACACCGGGGAGCTGTTTTTT
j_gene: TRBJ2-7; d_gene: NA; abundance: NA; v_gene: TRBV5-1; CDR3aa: CASSLDPSSNEQYF; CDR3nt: TGCGCCAGCAGCTTGGACCCGAGCTCCAACGAGCAGTACTTC
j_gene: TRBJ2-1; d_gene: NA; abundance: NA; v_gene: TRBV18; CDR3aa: CASSGVRDRAYNEQFF; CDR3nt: TGTGCCAGCTCGGGGGTCCGTGACAGAGCCTACAATGAGCAGTTCTTC
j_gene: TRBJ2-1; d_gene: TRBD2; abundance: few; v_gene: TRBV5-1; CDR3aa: CASSLGLGGTYNEQFF; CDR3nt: TGCGCCAGCAGCTTGGGCCTGGGGGGGACTTACAATGAGCAGTTCTTC
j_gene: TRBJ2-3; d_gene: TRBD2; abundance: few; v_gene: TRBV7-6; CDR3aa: CASSTSGGAVTDTQYF; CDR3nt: TGTGCCAGCAGCACTAGCGGGGGGGCTGTGACAGATACGCAGTATTTT